The source of this T cell receptor beta chain is a study of shared clonotypes between healthy human individuals. In the study overall: A few men and a couple of women, aged 18 to 49, were donors. Study-wide results and limits: Clonotype sharing among donors, it was expected, would be affected by sequencing depth.

A remark on this clone: Its target is unknown.

Profiled with immunoSEQ multiplex PCR; TCRdb holds only in-frame clones, not every one. Of roughly 600,000 clones in the sample, roughly 98% were seen once. CD45RO-negative, CCR7-selected cells formed the naive CD8 fraction, which excluded terminally differentiated effector memory CD45RA+ cells. V shed 6 bases and J shed 3 bases, with 2 bases lying between them. The CDR3 is 11 amino acids. Looked up from germline, CDR1 is SGHVS and CDR2 is FNYEAQ. V and J are TRBV7-6 and TRBJ2-2; no firm D call. This clonotype originated in a young man in good health. The sequenced sample was naive CD8+ T cells sorted from blood. CDR3 region: CASRDTGELFF. CDR3 in DNA: TGTGCCAGCAGGGACACCGGGGAGCTGTTTTTT.